Presented here are 29 T cell receptor beta chains from one specimen sequenced in a study of shared clonotypes between healthy human individuals. The data were produced by immunoSEQ multiplex PCR, yet TCRdb's version contains in-frame clones alone and is incomplete. The table includes some 1.5 million clones, roughly 96% detected once. The sequencing input was naive CD4+ T cells sorted from blood. As to subset: CD45RA+ positively selected. The receptor source for this set is a man younger than 45 in good health.

The chain is built from TRBV20-1 and TRBJ2-1; D perhaps matches TRBD2 (6 bases). The V gene's germline CDR1 is DFQATT and CDR2 SNEGSKA (reference sequence). This CDR3 has 11 amino acids. Trimming removed 6 bases at V and 9 bases at J, with 12 bases between. CDR3 nucleotide sequence: TGCAGTGCCCAAGAGGAGGGTGAGCAGTTCTTC. It codes for CSAQEEGEQFF.

The gene calls are TRBV7-3 and TRBJ2-1, with 11 nucleotides matching TRBD2. The CDR3 sequence is 18 residues long. CDR1 and CDR2 from the germline V gene are SGHTA and FQGTGA. The J segment lost 3 bases and the V segment lost 5 bases, leaving 12 bases of the junction unmatched. The CDR3 reads CASSPQGLAGSSYNEQFF. CDR3 in DNA: TGTGCCAGCAGCCCCCAAGGACTAGCGGGTTCTAGCTACAATGAGCAGTTCTTC.

The chain has TRBV10-3 and TRBJ2-3; D is possibly TRBD1 (5 bases). The CDR3 covers 14 residues. Trimming removed 5 bases at V and 3 bases at J, with 12 bases between. CDR1 and CDR2 (germline): ENHRY, SYGVKD. The CDR3 loop is CAISSIRQTDTQYF. As DNA, the CDR3 is TGTGCCATCAGTTCCATCCGACAGACAGATACGCAGTATTTT.

J is TRBJ2-7 and V is TRBV2; 7 bases align to TRBD2. The trim removed 1 base at V and 6 bases at J, leaving 3 bases unmatched. From germline, CDR1 is SNHLY and CDR2 FYNNEI. The CDR3 has 13 amino acids. CDR3 in amino acids: CASSEEWGGEQYF. The CDR3 bases are TGTGCCAGCAGTGAAGAATGGGGGGGCGAGCAGTACTTC.

This clone was counted once. V is TRBV10-3 and J is TRBJ2-7; 7 positions agree with TRBD2. The junction had 5 bases not matched to a gene; V was cut back by 6 bases and J by 3 bases. Per the germline V gene, CDR1 is ENHRY and CDR2 is SYGVKD. The CDR3 loop spans 13 amino acids. This CDR3 reads CAIRTTGGYEQYF. The DNA for the CDR3 is TGTGCCATCAGAACAACGGGAGGCTACGAGCAGTACTTC.

The V and J genes are TRBV7-2 and TRBJ1-1; no firm D call. The CDR3 sequence is 15 residues long. The V end was cut by 0 bases, the J end by 0 bases, with 8 bases between. The germline gives CDR1 SGHTA, CDR2 FQGNSA. CDR3 sequence (DNA): TGTGCCAGCAGCTTAGCGCCGCAGATGAACACTGAAGCTTTCTTT. Protein sequence: CASSLAPQMNTEAFF.

Of note for this clone: The junction differs from germline at one of its ends, possibly a read error. Other DNA sequences from this sample encode an identical CDR3 as well. The chain uses TRBV9 and TRBJ1-1, with unresolved D. CDR1 is SGDLS and CDR2 is YYNGEE in the germline V gene. There are 15 residues in the CDR3. In DNA, the CDR3 is TGTGCCAGCAGCTCGAGGACCCACAACCCCACTGAAGCCTTCTTT. Translated: CASSSRTHNPTEAFF.

This chain uses TRBV5-6 with TRBJ2-7; 10 bases map to TRBD2. The CDR3 is 15 residues long. Looked up from germline, CDR1 is SGHDT and CDR2 is YYEEEE. After removal of 0 bases from V and 7 bases from J, the junction contained 7 bases not matched to a gene. Written as DNA, the CDR3 is TGTGCCAGCAGCTTGGCTCTAGCGGGAGCTGGGGAGCAGTACTTC. It codes for CASSLALAGAGEQYF.

The chain couples TRBV5-1 to TRBJ2-7, with D perhaps given as TRBD1 or TRBD2 (5 bases each). This CDR3 is 16 amino acids long. Looked up from germline, CDR1 is SGHRS and CDR2 is YFSETQ. The ends were cut back, 0 bases at V and 2 bases at J, with 15 bases in the middle. The CDR3 reads CASSLGSRTGPYEQYF. In nucleotides, the CDR3 is TGCGCCAGCAGCTTGGGATCCCGGACGGGGCCCTACGAGCAGTACTTC.

This chain connects TRBV6-4 to TRBJ2-5, with D possibly TRBD2 on 5 matching bases. Germline CDR1 reads MRHNA; CDR2 reads SNTAGT. This CDR3 region has 13 residues. The V and J ends lost 6 bases and 1 base respectively, with 9 bases between them. The CDR3: CASRGRCQETQYF. The CDR3, as DNA: TGTGCCAGCAGGGGGAGATGCCAAGAGACCCAGTACTTC.

This chain connects TRBV5-6 to TRBJ2-3, with D perhaps TRBD1 or TRBD2 (6 bases each). With 3 bases removed from V and 4 bases from J, the gap between germline ends came to 15 bases. Germline-derived CDR1 and CDR2 are SGHDT and YYEEEE. The CDR3 runs 15 residues. The chain's CDR3 is CASSSTSRGADTQYF. In DNA form, the CDR3 reads TGTGCCAGCAGCTCAACTAGCAGGGGAGCAGATACGCAGTATTTT.

This clone was seen more than once but under ten times. This chain uses TRBV28 with TRBJ1-4, with 7 bases matching TRBD1. The CDR3 has 15 residues. V lost 2 bases to trimming and J lost 3 bases; unmatched junction nucleotides: 3. Germline CDR1 is MDHEN and CDR2 is SYDVKM. In DNA, the CDR3 is TGTGCCAGCAGTTTAGGGGGACAGCCTAATGAAAAACTGTTTTTT. Residues: CASSLGGQPNEKLFF.

The gene calls are TRBV2 and TRBJ2-1, with 11 bases lining up with TRBD2. The junction had 8 bases not matched to a gene; V was cut back by 9 bases and J by 7 bases. CDR3 size: 14 residues. The germline gives CDR1 SNHLY, CDR2 FYNNEI. CDR3 sequence: CASRKGLAENEQFF. The CDR3 coding sequence is TGTGCCAGTAGAAAGGGACTAGCGGAAAATGAGCAGTTCTTC.

The rearrangement links TRBV18 to TRBJ2-7; 14 bases are a match to TRBD2. The CDR3 is made up of 17 amino acids. Germline assignment: CDR1 KGHSH and CDR2 LQKENI. The trim removed 2 bases at V and 0 bases at J, leaving 3 bases unmatched. CDR3 residues: CASSPRLAGGSSYEQYF. CDR3 in DNA: TGTGCCAGCTCACCAAGACTAGCGGGAGGGAGCTCCTACGAGCAGTACTTC.

This chain joins TRBV9 and TRBJ2-2; D gene ambiguous. The length of the CDR3 is 13 residues. Trimming took 2 bases from V and 8 from J, leaving 10 bases between them. In germline, CDR1 is SGDLS, CDR2 YYNGEE. The CDR3 nucleotides read TGTGCCAGCAGCGTCACCCTGCTGGGGGAGCTGTTTTTT. Encoded protein: CASSVTLLGELFF.

In its sample, this clone was seen a few times. The chain uses TRBV28 and TRBJ2-3, with D unresolved. Germline-derived CDR1 and CDR2 are MDHEN and SYDVKM. The germline V and J ends were trimmed by 6 bases and 1 base, with 11 bases remaining between them. The CDR3 is made up of 14 amino acids. The CDR3 coding sequence is TGTGCCAGCAGCATTCCAGACGGCACAGATACGCAGTATTTT. Translation: CASSIPDGTDTQYF.

About this clone: Different DNA sequences within this sample yield the same CDR3. The rearrangement links TRBV5-4 to TRBJ1-4; a weak D match, TRBD1 (5 bases). Germline V lookup: CDR1 SGHNT, CDR2 YYREEE (reference sequence). V was trimmed by 4 bases and J by 0 bases, leaving 10 bases between them. The CDR3 has 15 residues. The CDR3 sequence: CASSRGGATNEKLFF. The CDR3 DNA is TGTGCCAGCAGCCGGGGGGGTGCAACTAATGAAAAACTGTTTTTT.

The CDR3: CASSLDGRDQPQHF. The CDR3 DNA reads TGCGCCAGCAGCTTGGATGGGAGGGATCAGCCCCAGCATTTT. The chain uses TRBV5-1 and TRBJ1-5; unclear D gene. The CDR3 spans 14 residues. Deletions cut 0 bases from V and 5 bases from J, with 9 bases between. Per the germline V gene, CDR1 is SGHRS and CDR2 is YFSETQ.

This clone was recorded only once. The chain recombines TRBV5-1 with TRBJ2-3; 7 positions match TRBD2. The junction had 13 bases not matched to a gene; V was cut back by 2 bases and J by 4 bases. This CDR3 is built from 17 residues. Germline values: CDR1 SGHRS, CDR2 YFSETQ. CDR3: CASSLGFGLVGSDTQYF. CDR3 bases: TGCGCCAGCAGCTTAGGTTTTGGACTAGTAGGATCAGATACGCAGTATTTT.

The chain links TRBV18 to TRBJ2-7; 12 nucleotides match TRBD1. V shed 2 bases, J shed 7 bases, and the junction held 9 bases outside the gene matches. The CDR3 totals 16 residues. CDR1 and CDR2 from the germline V gene are KGHSH and LQKENI. In nucleotides, the CDR3 is TGTGCCAGCTCACCAGCCACGGGACAGGGGGCGAGGGAGCAGTACTTC. Translating it yields CASSPATGQGAREQYF.

The gene calls are TRBV2 and TRBJ2-7; TRBD1 might be the D (5 bases). The V gene lost 4 bases and the J gene lost 0 bases, with 13 bases spanning the gap. Germline V gene data show CDR1 as SNHLY and CDR2 as FYNNEI. This CDR3 comprises 15 residues. The CDR3 is CASSGRQTYSYEQYF. The CDR3 region has the DNA TGTGCCAGCAGTGGGAGACAGACGTACTCCTACGAGCAGTACTTC.

The J gene is TRBJ1-3, the V gene TRBV28; tentatively, D is TRBD1 (5 bases). The CDR3 spans 16 residues. Germline V gene lookup returns CDR1 MDHEN and CDR2 SYDVKM. Trimming removed 3 bases from V and 0 bases from J, with 12 bases in between. This CDR3 reads CASSLRQPRSGNTIYF. In nucleotides, the CDR3 is TGTGCCAGCAGTTTGAGACAGCCACGCTCTGGAAACACCATATATTTT.

With respect to this clone: Other nucleotide sequences in the sample specify the same CDR3. CDR3 sequence reads: CASSLAGAEGNTIYF. CDR3 in DNA: TGCGCCAGCAGCTTGGCCGGGGCCGAGGGAAACACCATATATTTT. This chain links TRBV5-1 with TRBJ1-3; TRBD1 might be the D (5 bases). CDR1 SGHRS and CDR2 YFSETQ come from the germline V gene. This CDR3 contains 15 residues. The ends were cut back, 0 bases at V and 4 bases at J, with 11 bases in the middle. The full variable domain, with the rest looked up from reference TRBV5-1 and TRBJ1-3, is KAGVTQTPRYLIKTRGQQVTLSCSPISGHRSVSWYQQTPGQGLQFLFEYFSETQRNKGNFPGRFSGRQFSNSRSEMNVSTLELGDSALYLCASSLAGAEGNTIYFGEGSWLTVV.

The J gene is TRBJ1-5, the V gene TRBV4-3; D might be TRBD1 (6 bases). V was cut by 2 bases and J by 7 bases, with 15 bases left in between. CDR1 and CDR2 from the germline V gene are LGHNA and YSLEER. The CDR3 is made up of 15 amino acids. The CDR3 DNA is TGCGCCAGCAGCCAAACTCAGGGGACGGAGCAGCCCCAGCATTTT. It specifies CASSQTQGTEQPQHF.

The chain employs TRBV29-1 and TRBJ1-2, with 7 bases aligning to TRBD1. Germline CDR1 SQVTM, CDR2 ANQGSEA. Trimming took 5 bases from V and 7 from J; bases not matched to a gene: 16. The CDR3 has 15 residues. In DNA, the CDR3 is TGCAGCGTTACCAAACAATTGGGACAGTTTATTGGCTACACCTTC. Translating it yields CSVTKQLGQFIGYTF.

Comment on this clone: In the same sample, other DNA sequences code for this CDR3. The DNA of the CDR3 is TGCAGCGTGGGTGGGGATACGCAGTATTTT. Protein sequence: CSVGGDTQYF. The V gene is TRBV29-1, the J gene TRBJ2-3; D not resolved. Germline assignment: CDR1 SQVTM and CDR2 ANQGSEA. Trimming left V 6 bases short and J 6 bases short, with 7 bases between. The CDR3 sequence is 10 residues long.

This clone was observed a single time. This rearrangement joins TRBV19 to TRBJ2-7; the D gene is possibly TRBD1 (6 bases). The CDR3 loop spans 16 amino acids. Trimming took off 5 bases at V and 9 bases at J, with 26 bases between the two ends. The germline V gene encodes CDR1 LNHDA and CDR2 SQIVND (reference sequence). The CDR3 here is CASSLARGQGPTGQYF. CDR3 coding DNA: TGTGCCAGTAGTCTCGCTAGAGGGCAGGGGCCCACTGGGCAGTACTTC.

The rearrangement joins TRBV4-3 to TRBJ2-7, with a possible D match to TRBD1 (5 bases). V lost 4 bases and J lost 2, with 21 bases in between. Germline CDR1 is LGHNA and CDR2 is YSLEER. The CDR3 runs to 17 residues. CDR3 sequence (DNA): TGCGCCAGCAGCCTCAAGGTTGGTTGGACAACAGCCTACGAGCAGTACTTC. It is translated as CASSLKVGWTTAYEQYF.

The chain carries TRBV2 and TRBJ1-1; D remains unclear. The V gene's germline CDR1 is SNHLY and CDR2 FYNNEI. Between the trimmed V and J ends, which lost 1 base and 7 bases, there was a span of 16 bases. CDR3 length: 15 amino acids. CDR3 in amino acids: CASSEVRVGHGEAFF. The CDR3 DNA reads as TGTGCCAGCAGTGAAGTACGGGTAGGGCATGGTGAAGCTTTCTTT. The variable domain in full, with the rest retrieved from reference TRBV2 and TRBJ1-1, is EPEVTQTPSHQVTQMGQEVILRCVPISNHLYFYWYRQILGQKVEFLVSFYNNEISEKSEIFDDQFSVERPDGSNFTLKIRSTKLEDSAMYFCASSEVRVGHGEAFFGQGTRLTVV.